The entry below gives a single TCR beta chain sequence along with its context. These data belong to a study of T cell changes during pregnancy in multiple sclerosis. The V and J ends lost 1 base and 0 bases, in that order; junction bases with no gene match: 1. CDR1 SGDLS and CDR2 YYNGEE come from the germline V gene. This CDR3 has 15 residues. Repertoires were generated with immunoSEQ multiplex PCR, while TCRdb's copy carries only in-frame clones and drops some. This table holds roughly 30,000 clones, 89% found once. The receptor was isolated from a female donor with multiple sclerosis, enrolled in a pregnancy study. V gene TRBV9 combines with J gene TRBJ1-3; 7 bases line up with TRBD1. The sample in question was CD8+ T cells from peripheral blood mononuclear cells, obtained in the second trimester of pregnancy. CDR3 region: CASSVTGDSGNTIYF. The DNA of the CDR3 is TGTGCCAGCAGCGTAACAGGGGACTCTGGAAACACCATATATTTT.